A selection of T cell receptor beta chains follows, all from one sample in a study of T cells in Graves' hyperthyroidism and ophthalmopathy. TCRdb called the multiplex PCR reads again in MiXCR, with one record for every CDR3 protein. This sample carries hundreds of thousands of distinct CDR3 sequences, roughly 14% of them seen once, and the ten largest clones take approximately 13%. The sample comprised blood. All receptors derive from a man in his late teens or twenties with Graves' ophthalmopathy. CDR3s include the opening cysteine and the closing phenylalanine or tryptophan. D genes are given only for firm matches. For some rows the clone size is stated as once, few or many, or as a class when expanded; others skip it.

abundance	v_gene	j_gene	d_gene	CDR3aa	CDR3nt
few	TRBV6-1	TRBJ2-7	TRBD2	CASRAGTSGGKYEQYF	TGTGCCAGCAGAGCCGGGACTAGCGGGGGGAAATACGAGCAGTACTTC
many	TRBV7-2	TRBJ2-2	TRBD1	CASSFRDRGVITGELFF	TGTGCCAGCAGCTTCAGGGACAGGGGCGTCATCACCGGGGAGCTGTTTTTT
NA	TRBV2	TRBJ1-5	NA	CASSSWNQPQHF	TGTGCCAGCAGTTCGTGGAATCAGCCCCAGCATTTT
NA	TRBV5-5	TRBJ2-2	NA	CASSLWLAANTGELFF	TGTGCCAGCAGCTTGTGGTTAGCGGCAAACACCGGGGAGCTGTTTTTT
NA	TRBV5-1	TRBJ1-6	NA	CASSLKGQESSYNSPLHF	TGCGCCAGCAGCTTGAAGGGCCAGGAGAGCTCCTATAATTCACCCCTCCACTTT
many	TRBV6-1	TRBJ2-7	TRBD1	CASSEEGGTGGVEQYF	TGTGCCAGCAGTGAAGAGGGCGGGACAGGGGGGGTCGAGCAGTACTTC
many	TRBV20-1	TRBJ1-1	NA	CSARLAPFMNTEAFF	TGCAGTGCTAGACTTGCCCCCTTTATGAACACTGAAGCTTTCTTT
NA	TRBV6-1	TRBJ2-7	NA	CASSGQVGYEQYF	TGTGCCAGCAGTGGACAGGTAGGATACGAGCAGTACTTC
NA	TRBV6-1	TRBJ2-7	NA	CASNLATYEQYF	TGTGCCAGCAACTTGGCAACCTACGAGCAGTACTTC
NA	TRBV14	TRBJ2-2	NA	CASSQVFYTGELFF	TGTGCCAGCAGCCAAGTATTCTACACCGGGGAGCTGTTTTTT
few	TRBV12-3/TRBV12-4	TRBJ1-5	NA	CASREGGGAAYQPQHF	TGTGCCAGCAGGGAGGGGGGGGGGGCCGCCTATCAGCCCCAGCATTTT
NA	TRBV19	TRBJ2-2	NA	CASSDLRTRGELFF	TGTGCCAGTAGTGACCTCCGGACGCGCGGGGAGCTGTTTTTT
many	TRBV5-1	TRBJ1-5	NA	CASSLGVEDGSPQHF	TGCGCCAGCAGCTTGGGGGTCGAAGACGGGTCCCCCCAGCATTTT
many	TRBV13	TRBJ2-2	TRBD1	CASSLAVGQGTGELFF	TGTGCCAGCAGCTTAGCCGTTGGACAGGGGACCGGGGAGCTGTTTTTT
many	TRBV5-6	TRBJ2-7	NA	CASHRYNGEQYF	TGTGCCAGCCACAGATATAACGGCGAGCAGTACTTC
NA	TRBV19	TRBJ1-5	TRBD1	CASIRTGAGNQPQHF	TGTGCCAGTATCCGTACAGGGGCGGGCAATCAGCCCCAGCATTTT
many	TRBV2	TRBJ2-7	NA	CASRPRGSYEQYF	TGTGCCAGCAGACCCCGGGGATCCTACGAGCAGTACTTC
few	TRBV30	TRBJ1-2	NA	CAWSTPGTPSGYTF	TGTGCCTGGAGTACTCCCGGGACCCCGAGCGGCTACACCTTC
many	TRBV4-1	TRBJ2-7	TRBD2	CASSQGASGELSYEQYF	TGCGCCAGCAGCCAAGGGGCTAGCGGGGAGCTCTCCTACGAGCAGTACTTC
many	TRBV5-1	TRBJ2-7	NA	CASSLLATNYEQYF	TGCGCCAGCAGCTTGTTGGCCACTAACTACGAGCAGTACTTC
NA	TRBV19	TRBJ1-3	NA	CASREITSGNTIYF	TGTGCCAGCCGAGAAATAACCTCTGGAAACACCATATATTTT
many	TRBV5-1	TRBJ1-1	NA	CASSLGVQMNTEAFF	TGCGCCAGCAGCTTGGGCGTTCAGATGAACACTGAAGCTTTCTTT
NA	TRBV5-4	TRBJ2-3	TRBD2	CASSAGLAADTDTQYF	TGTGCCAGCAGCGCGGGACTAGCGGCTGACACAGATACGCAGTATTTT
many	TRBV12-3/TRBV12-4	TRBJ2-7	NA	CASSFRGTELYEQYF	TGTGCCAGCAGTTTTCGGGGGACAGAACTCTACGAGCAGTACTTC
NA	TRBV7-9	TRBJ2-2	TRBD1	CASSRTGVDGELFF	TGTGCCAGCAGCAGGACAGGGGTTGACGGGGAGCTGTTTTTT
many	TRBV6-5	TRBJ1-6	TRBD1	CASSYGTANSPLHF	TGTGCCAGCAGTTACGGGACAGCTAATTCACCCCTCCACTTT
many	TRBV4-1	TRBJ2-7	NA	CASSQETYRGRDEQYF	TGCGCCAGCAGCCAAGAAACCTACAGGGGGAGGGACGAGCAGTACTTC
many	TRBV7-2	TRBJ2-7	TRBD1	CASTTGTGNREQYF	TGTGCCAGCACCACCGGGACAGGGAATCGCGAGCAGTACTTC
many	TRBV6-4	TRBJ1-1	NA	CASSPGYTPTEAFF	TGTGCCAGCAGCCCAGGGTATACCCCCACTGAAGCTTTCTTT
few	TRBV5-4	TRBJ1-2	NA	CASSLDSGSSGYTF	TGTGCCAGCAGCTTGGATTCAGGGAGTAGCGGCTACACCTTC
NA	TRBV9	TRBJ1-1	NA	CASRAAGETEAFF	TGTGCCAGCAGGGCGGCAGGGGAGACTGAAGCTTTCTTT
many	TRBV30	TRBJ2-7	TRBD1	CAWSAGQGSYEQYF	TGTGCCTGGAGTGCTGGACAGGGGTCCTACGAGCAGTACTTC
few	TRBV27	TRBJ1-3	NA	CASSLPWRPRSGNTIYF	TGTGCCAGCAGTTTACCCTGGCGGCCGCGCTCTGGAAACACCATATATTTT
many	TRBV10-3	TRBJ2-3	NA	CAISEQITSTDTQYF	TGTGCCATCAGTGAACAGATCACTAGCACAGATACGCAGTATTTT
many	TRBV2	TRBJ1-3	NA	CASSAGDQLGNTIYF	TGTGCCAGCAGTGCAGGGGATCAGTTAGGAAACACCATATATTTT
many	TRBV20-1	TRBJ2-1	TRBD2	CSAPHRGAYNEQFF	TGCAGTGCTCCTCATCGGGGGGCCTACAATGAGCAGTTCTTC
many	TRBV2	TRBJ2-7	NA	CASSPRGGGREQYF	TGTGCCAGCAGCCCCAGGGGAGGGGGCAGGGAGCAGTACTTC
NA	TRBV7-9	TRBJ1-2	TRBD1	CASSLIGTGFYGYTF	TGTGCCAGCAGCTTAATCGGGACAGGATTCTATGGCTACACCTTC
NA	TRBV6-2/TRBV6-3	TRBJ1-4	NA	CASSYSKIGKLFF	TGTGCCAGCAGTTACTCAAAGATTGGAAAACTGTTTTTT
many	TRBV12-3/TRBV12-4	TRBJ2-1	NA	CASSDLTAAQYEQFF	TGTGCCAGCAGTGACCTCACCGCGGCCCAATATGAGCAGTTCTTC
few	TRBV6-1	TRBJ1-2	NA	CASSEKAGSVAYGYTF	TGTGCCAGCAGTGAGAAAGCGGGTTCGGTGGCCTATGGCTACACCTTC
many	TRBV11-2	TRBJ2-5	TRBD2	CASSSRIAGAVETQYF	TGTGCCAGCAGCTCTAGGATAGCGGGAGCGGTGGAGACCCAGTACTTC
many	TRBV3-1	TRBJ2-3	NA	CASSQLTGLSTDTQYF	TGTGCCAGCAGCCAACTGACGGGACTGAGCACAGATACGCAGTATTTT
many	TRBV12-3/TRBV12-4	TRBJ1-5	NA	CASSTKYRAGLPWVQPQHF	TGTGCCAGCAGCACTAAGTACCGGGCCGGACTACCGTGGGTTCAGCCCCAGCATTTT
many	TRBV24-1	TRBJ2-7	NA	CATSDPASQQYF	TGTGCCACCAGTGACCCCGCGTCCCAGCAGTACTTC
many	TRBV11-2	TRBJ2-1	NA	CASSLRQGGSNEQFF	TGTGCCAGCAGCTTGCGACAGGGAGGGTCGAATGAGCAGTTCTTC
many	TRBV30	TRBJ1-3	TRBD1	CAWTTGTGPGNTIYF	TGTGCCTGGACGACCGGGACAGGGCCTGGAAACACCATATATTTT
many	TRBV5-1	TRBJ2-1	NA	CASSLGGATYNEQFF	TGCGCCAGCAGCTTGGGTGGAGCAACATACAATGAGCAGTTCTTC
many	TRBV5-1	TRBJ1-6	TRBD1	CASSLPRQGRPPLHF	TGCGCCAGCAGCCTTCCCCGACAGGGGCGACCACCCCTCCACTTT